This T cell receptor beta chain was identified in a study of blood T cells in healthy people across ages. V was clipped by 7 bases and J by 1 base, with 10 bases between them. Germline loops: CDR1 MDHEN, CDR2 SYDVKM. This CDR3 spans 13 amino acids. Study results and caveats: PBMCs went unsorted, and a conclusive naive versus antigen-experienced comparison was therefore prevented. Age brought a roughly linear fall in TCR beta diversity measured per million T cells.

Sample-barcoded 5' priming and a J-beta primer mix drove a second PCR of roughly 6 to 12 cycles. Each CDR3 protein is one row after TCRdb ran MiXCR on the 5' RACE reads. The repertoire holds roughly 800,000 distinct CDR3 sequences, with 20% to 30% as singletons. As concerns this clonotype: What it binds is unknown.

These data were also reused for a study on T cells of mothers and their children.

This clonotype was obtained from a boy aged 5 to 17 in good health. The chain has TRBV28 and TRBJ1-2; D is ambiguous. The sequenced material came from blood. The CDR3 sequence is CASKITVNYGYTF. The DNA of the CDR3 is TGTGCCAGCAAGATCACGGTTAACTATGGCTACACCTTC.